Below are 17 T cell receptor beta chains sequenced from a single sample in a study of cytomegalovirus exposure and HLA in healthy donors. Data came from immunoSEQ multiplex PCR; TCRdb stores just in-frame clones and leaves some out. The data hold about 160,000 clones, with 75% to 90% observed a single time. Sample: PBMCs. These TCRs come from a woman aged 18 to 35 in good health and CMV-seronegative.

Only one count was recorded for this clone. This chain joins TRBV9 and TRBJ2-3, with 7 bases lining up with TRBD2. Germline assignment: CDR1 SGDLS and CDR2 YYNGEE. The CDR3 runs to 14 residues. V shed 4 bases, J shed 3 bases, and the junction held 5 bases outside the gene matches. CDR3 amino acids: CASSTRAGTDTQYF. The CDR3 nucleotides are TGTGCCAGCAGCACGCGAGCGGGAACAGATACGCAGTATTTT.

The genes are TRBV7-2 and TRBJ2-7; 7 nucleotides match TRBD2. The CDR3 is made up of 15 amino acids. Germline V gene data show CDR1 as SGHTA and CDR2 as FQGNSA. V trimming: 3 bases; J trimming: 0 bases; junction bases outside the gene matches: 5. The DNA for the CDR3 is TGTGCCAGCAGCTTTAGCGGGTTAAACTCCTACGAGCAGTACTTC. Amino acid sequence: CASSFSGLNSYEQYF.

This clone was seen only a few times. This chain joins TRBV10-2 and TRBJ1-4; D gene ambiguous. Trimming cost V 7 bases and J 4 bases, with 4 bases left between them. The CDR3 runs to 11 residues. Germline CDR1 reads WSHSY; CDR2 reads SAAADI. CDR3 coding DNA: TGCGCCAGCACGAGTAATGAAAAACTGTTTTTT. Residues: CASTSNEKLFF.

The genes are TRBV27 and TRBJ1-6; TRBD1 agrees at 7 bases. The CDR3 totals 14 residues. Unmatched junction bases numbered 12, after V lost 6 bases and J lost 13 bases. Germline loops: CDR1 MNHEY, CDR2 SMNVEV (reference sequence). The CDR3 sequence: CASRERGLTPPLHF. CDR3 DNA: TGTGCCAGCAGGGAGAGGGGGCTGACCCCCCCCCTCCACTTT.

This clone turned up a few times. The V call is TRBV10-3, the J call TRBJ1-1; D is undetermined. V lost 5 bases, J lost 0 bases, and 10 bases lay in between. Germline CDR1 and CDR2: ENHRY and SYGVKD. The CDR3 contains 14 residues. This CDR3 is CAISKREVNTEAFF. CDR3 sequence (DNA): TGTGCCATCAGTAAGCGGGAGGTGAACACTGAAGCTTTCTTT.

This clone was counted a few times. The chain's CDR3 is CASSHPEGGAYEQYF. In DNA form, the CDR3 reads TGCGCCAGCAGCCATCCCGAAGGGGGGGCCTACGAGCAGTACTTC. The chain joins TRBV4-1 to TRBJ2-7, with D possibly being TRBD2 (7 bases). Germline V lookup: CDR1 MGHRA, CDR2 YSYEKL. V lost 3 bases, J lost 2 bases, and 14 bases lay in between. The CDR3 is 15 amino acids.

This sequence joins TRBV4-3 and TRBJ2-3, with D possibly TRBD1 on 6 matching bases. Germline CDR1 reads LGHNA; CDR2 reads YSLEER. CDR3 length: 18 residues. Trimming shortened V by 0 bases and J by 2 bases, and 18 bases separated the two germline ends. CDR3 DNA sequence: TGCGCCAGCAGCCAAGAGGGCCGGGACATAAAACTCACAGATACGCAGTATTTT. The encoded protein is CASSQEGRDIKLTDTQYF.

The genes are TRBV13 and TRBJ2-1; D is undetermined. The CDR3 has 14 residues. Germline V lookup: CDR1 PRHDT, CDR2 FYEKMQ (reference sequence). Deletions cut 1 base from V and 9 bases from J, with 13 bases between. CDR3 nucleotides: TGTGCCAGCAGCTTAGTCGGGTATGGGTCTGAGCAGTTCTTC. Encoded protein: CASSLVGYGSEQFF. The full variable domain, with the rest looked up from reference TRBV13 and TRBJ2-1, is AAGVIQSPRHLIKEKRETATLKCYPIPRHDTVYWYQQGPGQDPQFLISFYEKMQSDKGSIPDRFSAQQFSDYHSELNMSSLELGDSALYFCASSLVGYGSEQFFGPGTRLTVL.

This clone was seen only a few times. V and J are TRBV7-3 and TRBJ2-1; 12 bases align to TRBD2. CDR3 length equals 19 residues. Germline assignment: CDR1 SGHTA and CDR2 FQGTGA. The junction had 16 bases not matched to a gene; V was cut back by 2 bases and J by 8 bases. The CDR3 DNA sequence: TGTGCCAGCAGCTTACTCACACCGGGACTAGCGGGTCCAGGGGATGAGCAGTTCTTC. Protein product: CASSLLTPGLAGPGDEQFF.

Written as DNA, the CDR3 is TGCAGCGTTCACACAAGGGACAGCTCCGAAAAACTGTTTTTT. Encoded protein: CSVHTRDSSEKLFF. J is TRBJ1-4 and V is TRBV29-1; TRBD1 agrees at 7 bases. Germline V gene sequence: CDR1 SQVTM, CDR2 ANQGSEA. V shed 5 bases, J shed 8 bases, and the junction held 11 bases outside the gene matches. The CDR3 contains 14 residues. Supplemented by reference TRBV29-1 and TRBJ1-4, the full variable domain reads SAVISQKPSRDICQRGTSLTIQCQVDSQVTMMFWYRQQPGQSLTLIATANQGSEATYESGFVIDKFPISRPNLTFSTLTVSNMSPEDSSIYLCSVHTRDSSEKLFFGSGTQLSVL.

The V call is TRBV4-3, the J call TRBJ2-7; TRBD1 aligns across 7 bases. J gave up 4 bases and V 3 bases, and 9 bases lay outside the gene matches. The germline CDR1 and CDR2 sequences are LGHNA and YSLEER. The CDR3 is made up of 15 amino acids. The CDR3 DNA follows: TGCGCCAGCAGCCAGGCTCGACAGGGCGAGTACGAGCAGTACTTC. It translates to CASSQARQGEYEQYF.

The CDR3 reads CASSLYAGSYGYTF. The CDR3, as DNA: TGCGCCAGCAGCCTCTATGCAGGTTCCTATGGCTACACCTTC. V is TRBV4-1 and J is TRBJ1-2; D gene uncertain. Trimming cost V 4 bases and J 4 bases, with 13 bases left between them. Germline lookup yields CDR1 MGHRA and CDR2 YSYEKL. The CDR3 sequence is 14 residues long.

V gene TRBV7-2 combines with J gene TRBJ2-1; 13 bases map to TRBD2. Germline CDR1 is SGHTA and CDR2 is FQGNSA. The CDR3 sequence is 18 residues long. Unmatched junction bases numbered 12, after V lost 5 bases and J lost 5 bases. For the CDR3, the DNA is TGTGCCAGCAGCGCTCGGGGACTAGCGGGAAGGATTAACAATGAGCAGTTCTTC. It specifies CASSARGLAGRINNEQFF.

As DNA, the CDR3 is TGTGCCAGCAGTGAAGCGGGACAGCATAGGAGTTTCTTT. It specifies CASSEAGQHRSFF. The V gene is TRBV2, the J gene TRBJ1-1; 7 nucleotides match TRBD1. Germline lookup yields CDR1 SNHLY and CDR2 FYNNEI. The J segment lost 13 bases and the V segment lost 0 bases, leaving 8 bases of the junction unmatched. The CDR3 consists of 13 residues.

The chain has TRBV5-1 and TRBJ1-2, with TRBD1 as a possible D gene (5 bases). Trimming took 4 bases from V and 3 from J, leaving 13 bases between them. This CDR3 has 14 amino acids. Germline V gives CDR1 SGHRS, CDR2 YFSETQ. DNA for the CDR3: TGCGCCAGCAGCACCGGTGGGGCAGACTATGGCTACACCTTC. It specifies CASSTGGADYGYTF.

This chain links TRBV7-8 with TRBJ2-7, with 9 bases identical to TRBD1. Per germline, CDR1 SGHVS and CDR2 FQNEAQ. The V and J ends lost 5 bases and 5 bases, in that order; junction bases with no gene match: 7. The CDR3 has 14 amino acids. The CDR3 sequence is CASSARQGGNEQYF. For the CDR3, the DNA is TGTGCCAGCAGCGCCCGACAGGGGGGCAACGAGCAGTACTTC.

J is TRBJ1-2 and V is TRBV5-1; D gene ambiguous. Germline CDR1 reads SGHRS; CDR2 reads YFSETQ. The CDR3 sequence is 12 residues long. Trimming removed 1 base at V and 6 bases at J, with 7 bases between. The CDR3, as DNA: TGCGCCAGCAGCTTGAATTATGATGGCTACACCTTC. It specifies CASSLNYDGYTF.